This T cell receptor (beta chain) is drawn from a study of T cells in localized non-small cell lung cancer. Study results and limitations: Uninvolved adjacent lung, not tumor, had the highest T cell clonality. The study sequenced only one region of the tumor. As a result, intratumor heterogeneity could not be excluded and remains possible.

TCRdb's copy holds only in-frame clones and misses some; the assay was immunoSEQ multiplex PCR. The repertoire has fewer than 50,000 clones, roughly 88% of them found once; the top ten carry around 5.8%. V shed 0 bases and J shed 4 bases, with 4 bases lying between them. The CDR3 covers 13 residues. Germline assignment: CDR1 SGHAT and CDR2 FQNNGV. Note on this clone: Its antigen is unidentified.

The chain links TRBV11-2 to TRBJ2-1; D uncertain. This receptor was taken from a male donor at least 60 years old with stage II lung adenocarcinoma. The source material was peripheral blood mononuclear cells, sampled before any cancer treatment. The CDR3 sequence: CASSLEAYNEQFF. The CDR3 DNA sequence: TGTGCCAGCAGCTTAGAAGCGTACAATGAGCAGTTCTTC. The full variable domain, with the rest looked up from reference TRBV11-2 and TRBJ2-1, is EAGVAQSPRYKIIEKRQSVAFWCNPISGHATLYWYQQILGQGPKLLIQFQNNGVVDDSQLPKDRFSAERLKGVDSTLKIQPAKLEDSAVYLCASSLEAYNEQFFGPGTRLTVL.